This TCR beta chain stems from a study of cytomegalovirus exposure and HLA in healthy donors. Whole-study results and caveats: For TCR beta chains, V- and J-gene trimming was later linked to a missense DCLRE1C variant. An observed cluster of highly shared sequence variants was recorded as a likely sequencing artifact. Researchers reported in a later analysis that common viral pathogens appeared linked to several top clusters.

Note on this clone: Its cognate antigen is unknown.

The PCR ran on 60 Vbeta and 13 Jbeta primers. The table came from immunoSEQ multiplex PCR; TCRdb's copy has only in-frame clones and leaves some out. The sample includes about 210,000 clones, about 85% seen only once; the top ten take about 0.25%. Sequencing used PBMCs. The sequence was collected from a girl between 2 and 10 years old in good health and CMV-seronegative.

CDR3 sequence (DNA): TGTGCCAGCTCACCACGGAGCGGGAGGGCCACAGATACGCAGTATTTT. It translates to CASSPRSGRATDTQYF. The chain uses TRBV18 and TRBJ2-3; 10 positions match TRBD2. With V trimmed by 1 base and J by 2 bases, 3 bases remained unmatched. Germline V CDR1 and CDR2: KGHSH, LQKENI. The CDR3 spans 16 residues.